The rows below give T cell receptor beta chains drawn from one sample of a study of shared T cell receptors in the human thymus. Method: immunoSEQ multiplex PCR; TCRdb's copy keeps in-frame clones and lacks some. The sample holds 700,000 or so clones, 80% to 90% seen once. The same data also contributed to another study, on human thymus T cells.

Sample: thymocytes. Source of these receptors: a girl under three years old with a congenital heart defect. Each CDR3 is given without its conserved first and last residue.

J gene	V gene	CDR3 protein
TRBJ1-4	TRBV4-1	ASSQDREGHEKLF
TRBJ2-3	TRBV6-1	ASRLDRATDTQY
TRBJ2-5	TRBV14	ASSQSVGAYQETQY
TRBJ2-7	TRBV7-9	ASSCTGAHEQY
TRBJ1-1	TRBV9	ASRPGTGEYTEAF
TRBJ2-7	TRBV6-6	ASSSPGQGMVGEQY
TRBJ2-3	TRBV13	ASSLRPGNTEQEGTDTQY
TRBJ1-1	TRBV19	ASSISMSGRMNTEAF
TRBJ2-1	TRBV30	AWKVKRGGTNEQF
TRBJ1-2	TRBV15	ATSRGFTAFYGYT
TRBJ2-3	TRBV4-1	ASSQSGRDGQY
TRBJ1-5	TRBV10-1	ASSESHSEPQH
TRBJ2-7	TRBV19	ASSIANGSSYEQY
TRBJ1-1	TRBV5-1	ASSLLQGEEAF
TRBJ2-7	TRBV6-1	ASRPMLPSYEQY
TRBJ1-2	TRBV19	ASSSLGQGSNYGYT
TRBJ1-1	TRBV6-1	AITENTEAF
TRBJ1-2	TRBV5-1	ASSLTPQGSANYGYT
TRBJ1-2	TRBV28	ASRDLGLQGWQRGHGYT
TRBJ2-7	TRBV7-9	ASSYGGGDRLYEQY
TRBJ1-2	TRBV7-6	ASTGVGYGYT
TRBJ1-5	TRBV4-1	ASSLTDRVRGNQPQH
TRBJ2-3	TRBV6-5	ASSYGGANPDTQY
TRBJ2-7	TRBV25-1	ASRDRDYRYEQY
TRBJ1-2	TRBV19	ASSTRTGSYGYT
TRBJ2-1	TRBV9	ASSAGGPYNEQF
TRBJ1-3	TRBV2	ASSDSRRNTIY
TRBJ1-2	TRBV6-1	ASKHHVRDGYT
TRBJ1-2	TRBV27	ASSPHTSRGQNGGGYT
TRBJ2-3	TRBV11-3	ASSLGSGGAEDTQY
TRBJ1-1	TRBV10-1	ASSERGGEGTEAF
TRBJ1-6	TRBV27	ASSLRRIFHNNSPLH
TRBJ1-6	TRBV13	ASSLVSGPGSPLH
TRBJ2-5	TRBV19	ASAQGGSRQETQY
TRBJ2-5	TRBV1	TSSPRENEGNPETQY
TRBJ1-4	TRBV2	ASHTRITRVDSHNEKLF
TRBJ2-7	TRBV13	ASSLGCGSYEQY
TRBJ1-2	TRBV5-1	ATRPGDYGYT
TRBJ1-6	TRBV27	ASSLLRDKALH
TRBJ2-3	TRBV6-5	ASSYREGTDTQY
TRBJ1-2	TRBV28	ASSLGSDRGTIGGYT
TRBJ2-5	TRBV5-1	ASSLAPGGETQY
TRBJ1-4	TRBV10-3	AISSTGFNEKLF
TRBJ1-2	TRBV29-1	SVKGGRPFPNYGYT
TRBJ2-1	TRBV7-6	ASSSEPLTSREQF
TRBJ2-5	TRBV28	ASTRPGQIQETQY
TRBJ2-3	TRBV6-6	ASSSAQGCEKDTQY
TRBJ1-3	TRBV6-5	ASSYSKGDTIY
TRBJ1-1	TRBV2	ASPQGGEALNTEAF
TRBJ2-7	TRBV18	ASSPLSGQGYEQY
TRBJ1-1	TRBV5-4	ASSFVGSEAF
TRBJ1-3	TRBV7-8	ASSWNDRAGNTIY
TRBJ1-3	TRBV25-1	ASSGELPLNSGNTIY